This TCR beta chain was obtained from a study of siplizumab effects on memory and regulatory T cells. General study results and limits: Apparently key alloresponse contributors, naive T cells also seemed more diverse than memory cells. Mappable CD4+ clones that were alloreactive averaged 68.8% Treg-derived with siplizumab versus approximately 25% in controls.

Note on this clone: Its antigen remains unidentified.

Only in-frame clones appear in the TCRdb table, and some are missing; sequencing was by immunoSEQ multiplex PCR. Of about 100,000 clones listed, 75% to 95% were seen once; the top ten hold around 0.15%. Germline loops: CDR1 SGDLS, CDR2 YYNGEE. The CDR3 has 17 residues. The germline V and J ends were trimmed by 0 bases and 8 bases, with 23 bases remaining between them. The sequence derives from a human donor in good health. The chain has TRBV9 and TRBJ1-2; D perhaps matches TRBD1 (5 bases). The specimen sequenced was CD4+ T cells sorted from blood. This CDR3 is CASSVGGDLLTRRGYTF. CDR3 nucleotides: TGTGCCAGCAGCGTAGGGGGGGATCTCCTAACCCGGCGCGGCTACACCTTC.